This T cell receptor (beta chain) was sequenced for a study of blood T cell repertoires in COVID-19. Study summary: The origin of the acute and convalescent COVID-19 samples was the United States, Italy and Spain. Sources were T cells, B-cell-depleted T cells, or PBMCs; the material itself was cDNA or gDNA.

In the authors' workflow: Amplifying reference gene primers gave estimates of nucleated cell counts. Profiled with immunoSEQ multiplex PCR; TCRdb holds only in-frame clones, not every one. D and trimming come from the DNA, and the V and J calls and clone size come from that table. The sample lists about 190,000 clones; 70% to 85% were seen once. CDR3 length: 15 amino acids. V was clipped by 3 bases and J by 3 bases, with 11 bases between them. CDR1 is SGHTA and CDR2 is FQGNSA in the germline V gene. This chain joins TRBV7-2 and TRBJ2-2, with a weak D call TRBD2 (5 bases). The sample taken for sequencing was peripheral blood. The clonotype comes from a man between 50 and 59 years old who had recovered from COVID-19. Here the CDR3 DNA reads TGTGCCAGCAGCTTTGACGGGAAATACACCGGGGAGCTGTTTTTT. This gives the protein CASSFDGKYTGELFF.